This T cell receptor (beta chain) was documented in a study of cytomegalovirus exposure and HLA in healthy donors. This CDR3 has 16 amino acids. The V gene's germline CDR1 is SNHLY and CDR2 FYNNEI. V was shortened by 2 bases and J by 0 bases, with 13 bases between the two germline ends. Both 60 Vbeta primers and 13 Jbeta primers went into the PCR. Sequencing used immunoSEQ multiplex PCR; TCRdb keeps in-frame clones, though not all of them. The sample has approximately 130,000 clones, roughly 82% seen once; the top ten hold 5.8%. The TCR comes from a young man in good health and CMV-seropositive. The specimen sequenced was PBMCs. The V gene is TRBV2, the J gene TRBJ1-1, with D possibly matching TRBD1 (6 bases). The DNA of the CDR3 is TGTGCCAGCAGTGAATCTCGTCGGACAGTGAACACTGAAGCTTTCTTT. It codes for CASSESRRTVNTEAFF.